A selection of T cell receptor beta chains follows, all from one sample in a study of cytomegalovirus exposure and HLA in healthy donors. Profiled with immunoSEQ multiplex PCR; TCRdb holds only in-frame clones, not every one. This sample yields some 76,000 clones, of which under 80% are seen a single time; around an eighth belongs to the top ten. Sequences were obtained from PBMCs. Receptors originate from a male donor in good health and CMV-seropositive. The CDR3 runs from the conserved cysteine through the conserved F or W. A D gene is named only where the DNA matches it firmly. Size tells how often a clone was seen (once, few, many) or the class of an expanded clone, and some rows leave it out.

v_gene	j_gene	abundance	d_gene	CDR3aa	CDR3nt
TRBV19	TRBJ2-2	-	TRBD1	CASRRQGEGTGELFF	TGTGCCAGTAGACGACAGGGGGAGGGTACCGGGGAGCTGTTTTTT
TRBV7-9	TRBJ2-7	-	TRBD2	CASSTRTSGGAHEQYF	TGTGCCAGCAGCACCCGGACTAGCGGGGGGGCCCACGAGCAGTACTTC
TRBV6-1	TRBJ2-3	-	-	CASETGADTQYF	TGTGCCAGCGAAACAGGAGCAGATACGCAGTATTTT
TRBV10-3	TRBJ2-2	once	TRBD1	CATARDRASGELFF	TGTGCCACCGCCCGGGACAGGGCCTCCGGGGAGCTGTTTTTT
TRBV14	TRBJ2-7	few	TRBD2	CASSRPGLAHDEQYF	TGTGCCAGCAGTCGTCCGGGACTAGCGCACGACGAGCAGTACTTC
TRBV28	TRBJ1-5	-	-	CASNSYGTNSNQPQHF	TGTGCCAGCAATTCCTACGGGACAAACAGCAATCAGCCCCAGCATTTT
TRBV6-1	TRBJ1-5	-	TRBD1	CASIADRAENQPQHF	TGTGCCAGCATTGCTGACAGGGCCGAAAATCAGCCCCAGCATTTT
TRBV10-3	TRBJ2-1	-	TRBD2	CAISEPGTSGLNNEQFF	TGTGCCATCAGTGAGCCCGGGACTAGCGGACTTAACAATGAGCAGTTCTTC
TRBV7-9	TRBJ1-1	-	-	CSSSLNAGMGTEAFF	TGTTCCAGCAGCTTAAACGCGGGGATGGGTACTGAAGCTTTCTTT
TRBV28	TRBJ1-5	-	-	CASSRGGGGNQPQHF	TGTGCCAGCAGTAGAGGGGGGGGAGGCAATCAGCCCCAGCATTTT
TRBV5-6	TRBJ1-1	-	-	CASSWAEGGTEAFF	TGTGCCAGCAGCTGGGCTGAAGGGGGAACTGAAGCTTTCTTT
TRBV10-1	TRBJ2-3	once	TRBD2	CASSDGPLAADSTDTRYF	TGCGCCAGCAGTGACGGTCCACTAGCGGCCGATAGCACAGATACGCGGTATTTT
TRBV7-6	TRBJ2-7	few	TRBD2	CASSPARTSGSTYEQYF	TGTGCCAGCAGCCCGGCCCGGACTAGCGGGAGTACCTACGAGCAGTACTTC
TRBV5-1	TRBJ2-7	-	TRBD2	CASSLAVREGLMDEQYF	TGCGCCAGCAGCTTGGCCGTGCGGGAGGGCCTTATGGACGAGCAGTACTTC
TRBV27	TRBJ2-5	-	-	CASSLGTLPQETQYF	TGTGCCAGCAGTTTAGGGACACTCCCTCAAGAGACCCAGTACTTC
TRBV7-3	TRBJ2-6	few	-	CASSLNRDLPSGANVLTF	TGTGCCAGCAGCTTAAACCGGGACTTGCCCTCTGGGGCCAACGTCCTGACTTTC
TRBV6-5	TRBJ1-2	-	TRBD1	CASSPGTGPSGYTF	TGTGCCAGCAGCCCCGGGACAGGGCCTTCCGGCTACACCTTC
TRBV6-6	TRBJ1-4	-	-	CASSSRTGIPNEKLFF	TGTGCCAGCAGTTCCCGAACAGGCATTCCTAATGAAAAACTGTTTTTT